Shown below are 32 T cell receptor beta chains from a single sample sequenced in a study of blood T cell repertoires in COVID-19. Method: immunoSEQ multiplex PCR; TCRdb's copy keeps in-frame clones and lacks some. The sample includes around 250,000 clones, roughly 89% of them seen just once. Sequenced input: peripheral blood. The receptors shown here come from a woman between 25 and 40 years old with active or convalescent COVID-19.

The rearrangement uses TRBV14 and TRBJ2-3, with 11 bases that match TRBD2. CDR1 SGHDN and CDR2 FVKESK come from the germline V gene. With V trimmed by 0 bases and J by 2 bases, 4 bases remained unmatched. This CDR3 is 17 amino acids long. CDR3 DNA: TGTGCCAGCAGCCAAGACGGGACTAGCGGCTTCACAGATACGCAGTATTTT. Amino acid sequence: CASSQDGTSGFTDTQYF.

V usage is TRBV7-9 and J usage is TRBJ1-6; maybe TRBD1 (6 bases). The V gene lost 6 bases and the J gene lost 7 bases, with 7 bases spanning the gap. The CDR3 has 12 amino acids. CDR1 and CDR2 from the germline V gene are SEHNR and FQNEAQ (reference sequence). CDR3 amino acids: CASSTGNSPLHF. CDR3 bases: TGTGCCAGCAGTACAGGGAATTCACCCCTCCACTTT.

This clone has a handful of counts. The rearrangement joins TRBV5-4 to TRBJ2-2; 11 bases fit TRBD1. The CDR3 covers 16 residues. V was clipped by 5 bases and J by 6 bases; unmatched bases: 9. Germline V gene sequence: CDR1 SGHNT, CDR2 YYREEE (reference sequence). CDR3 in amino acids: CASSYSGTGGAGELFF. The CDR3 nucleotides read TGTGCCAGCAGTTATTCCGGGACAGGGGGGGCCGGGGAGCTGTTTTTT.

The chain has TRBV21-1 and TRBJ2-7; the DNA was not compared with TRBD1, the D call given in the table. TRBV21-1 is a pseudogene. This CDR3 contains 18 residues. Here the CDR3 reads CASSTNGLRGTGFFEQYF. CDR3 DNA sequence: TGTGCCAGCAGCACAAATGGCCTGCGGGGGACAGGGTTTTTTGAGCAGTACTTC.

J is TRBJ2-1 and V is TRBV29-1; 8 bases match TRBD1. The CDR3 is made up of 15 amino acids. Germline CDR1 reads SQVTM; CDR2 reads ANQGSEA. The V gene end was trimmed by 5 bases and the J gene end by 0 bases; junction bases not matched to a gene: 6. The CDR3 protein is CSVIGTGLSYNEQFF. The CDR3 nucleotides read TGCAGCGTTATAGGGACAGGACTCTCCTACAATGAGCAGTTCTTC.

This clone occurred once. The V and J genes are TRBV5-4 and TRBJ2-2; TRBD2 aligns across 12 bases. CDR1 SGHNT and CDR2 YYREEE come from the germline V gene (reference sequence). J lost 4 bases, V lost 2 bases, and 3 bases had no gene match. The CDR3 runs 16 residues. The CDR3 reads CASSLGTSGFTGELFF. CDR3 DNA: TGTGCCAGCAGCTTAGGGACTAGCGGGTTCACCGGGGAGCTGTTTTTT. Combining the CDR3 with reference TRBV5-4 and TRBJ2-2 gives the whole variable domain ETGVTQSPTHLIKTRGQQVTLRCSSQSGHNTVSWYQQALGQGPQFIFQYYREEENGRGNFPPRFSGLQFPNYSSELNVNALELDDSALYLCASSLGTSGFTGELFFGEGSRLTVL.

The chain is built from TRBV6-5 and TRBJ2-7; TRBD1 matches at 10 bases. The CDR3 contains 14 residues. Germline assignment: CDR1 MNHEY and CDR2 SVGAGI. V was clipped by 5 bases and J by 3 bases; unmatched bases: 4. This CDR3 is CASSLDRGLYEQYF. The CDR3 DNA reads TGTGCCAGCAGTCTCGACAGGGGGCTCTACGAGCAGTACTTC.

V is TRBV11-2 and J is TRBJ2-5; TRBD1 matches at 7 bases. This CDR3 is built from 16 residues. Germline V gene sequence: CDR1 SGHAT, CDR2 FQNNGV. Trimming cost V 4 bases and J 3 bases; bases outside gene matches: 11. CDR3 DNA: TGTGCCAGCAGCTATGGACAGGCGGGTTCGGAAGAGACCCAGTACTTC. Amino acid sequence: CASSYGQAGSEETQYF. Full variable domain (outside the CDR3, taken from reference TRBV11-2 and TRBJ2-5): EAGVAQSPRYKIIEKRQSVAFWCNPISGHATLYWYQQILGQGPKLLIQFQNNGVVDDSQLPKDRFSAERLKGVDSTLKIQPAKLEDSAVYLCASSYGQAGSEETQYFGPGTRLLVL.

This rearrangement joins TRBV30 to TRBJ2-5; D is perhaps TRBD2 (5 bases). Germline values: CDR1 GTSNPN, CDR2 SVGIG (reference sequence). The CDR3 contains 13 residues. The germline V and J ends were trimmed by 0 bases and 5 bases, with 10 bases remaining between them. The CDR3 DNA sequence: TGTGCCTGGAGTGTCGGGAACCGGGAGACCCAGTACTTC. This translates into CAWSVGNRETQYF.

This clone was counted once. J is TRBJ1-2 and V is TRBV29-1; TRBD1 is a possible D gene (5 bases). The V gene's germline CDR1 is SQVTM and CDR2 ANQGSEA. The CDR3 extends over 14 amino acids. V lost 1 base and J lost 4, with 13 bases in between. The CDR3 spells CSVEGQSNSYGYTF. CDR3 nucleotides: TGCAGCGTTGAAGGACAGTCCAATTCCTATGGCTACACCTTC.

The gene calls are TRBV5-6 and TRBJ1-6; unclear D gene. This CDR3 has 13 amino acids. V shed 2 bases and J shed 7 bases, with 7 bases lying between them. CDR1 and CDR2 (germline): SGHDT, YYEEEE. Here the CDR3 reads CASSLSPNSPLHF. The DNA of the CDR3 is TGTGCCAGCAGCTTATCCCCGAATTCACCCCTCCACTTT.

CDR3 DNA sequence: TGTGCCAGCAGCTCTCGGACAGGGAAGCAGTATTTT. Encoded protein: CASSSRTGKQYF. The chain joins TRBV7-9 to TRBJ2-3, with 8 bases fitting TRBD1. CDR1 is SEHNR, CDR2 FQNEAQ, per germline (reference sequence). The trim removed 4 bases at V and 11 bases at J, leaving 5 bases unmatched. The CDR3 is 12 amino acids.

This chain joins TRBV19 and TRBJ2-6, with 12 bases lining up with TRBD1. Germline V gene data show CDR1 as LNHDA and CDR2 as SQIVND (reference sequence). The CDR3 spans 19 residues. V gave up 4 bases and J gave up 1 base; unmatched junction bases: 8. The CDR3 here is CASSTSSGQGASGANVLTF. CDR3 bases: TGTGCCAGTAGTACGTCCTCGGGACAGGGGGCATCTGGGGCCAACGTCCTGACTTTC.

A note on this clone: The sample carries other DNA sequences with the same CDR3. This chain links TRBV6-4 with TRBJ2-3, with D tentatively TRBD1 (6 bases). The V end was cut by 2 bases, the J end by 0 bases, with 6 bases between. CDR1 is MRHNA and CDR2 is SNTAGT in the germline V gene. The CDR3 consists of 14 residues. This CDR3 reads CASSDRGSTDTQYF. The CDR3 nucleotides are TGTGCCAGCAGTGACAGGGGGAGCACAGATACGCAGTATTTT.

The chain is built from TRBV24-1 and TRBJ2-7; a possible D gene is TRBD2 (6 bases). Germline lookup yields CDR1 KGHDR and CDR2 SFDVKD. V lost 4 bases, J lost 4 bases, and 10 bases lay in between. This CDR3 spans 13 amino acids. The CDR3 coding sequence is TGTGCCACCAGTGACCCCGGGAGTTACGAGCAGTACTTC. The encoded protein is CATSDPGSYEQYF.

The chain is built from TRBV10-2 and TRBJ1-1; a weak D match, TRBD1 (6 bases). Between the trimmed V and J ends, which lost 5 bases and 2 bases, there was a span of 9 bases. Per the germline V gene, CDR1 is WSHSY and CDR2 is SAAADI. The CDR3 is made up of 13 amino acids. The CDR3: CASSRQANTEAFF. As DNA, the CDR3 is TGCGCCAGCAGTAGACAGGCCAACACTGAAGCTTTCTTT.

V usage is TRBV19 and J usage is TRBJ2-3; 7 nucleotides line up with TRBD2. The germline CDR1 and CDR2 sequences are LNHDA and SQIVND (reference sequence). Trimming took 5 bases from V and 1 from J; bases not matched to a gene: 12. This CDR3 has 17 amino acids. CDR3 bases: TGTGCCAGTAGTCAAACCCCAACCAGCGGGGGCACAGATACGCAGTATTTT. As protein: CASSQTPTSGGTDTQYF.

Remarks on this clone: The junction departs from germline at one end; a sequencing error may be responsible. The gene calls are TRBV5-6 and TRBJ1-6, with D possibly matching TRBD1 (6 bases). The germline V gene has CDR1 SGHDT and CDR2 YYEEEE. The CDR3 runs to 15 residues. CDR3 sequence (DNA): TGTGCCAGCAGCTCGGGGGGCCTCCGGGATTCACCTCTCCACTTT. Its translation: CASSSGGLRDSPLHF.

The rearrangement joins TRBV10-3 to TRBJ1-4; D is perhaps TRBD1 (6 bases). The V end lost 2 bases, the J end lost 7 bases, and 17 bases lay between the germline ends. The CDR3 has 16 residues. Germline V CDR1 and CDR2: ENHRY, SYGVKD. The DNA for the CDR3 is TGTGCCATCAGTGAGGTGAAGGGGGGACTAAGTGAAAAACTGTTTTTT. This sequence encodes CAISEVKGGLSEKLFF.

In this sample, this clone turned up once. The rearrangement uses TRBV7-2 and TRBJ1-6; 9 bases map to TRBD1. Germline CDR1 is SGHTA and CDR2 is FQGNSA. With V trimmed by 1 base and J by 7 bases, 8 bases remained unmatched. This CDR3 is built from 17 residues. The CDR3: CASSLGPAGQGNSPLHF. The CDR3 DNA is TGTGCCAGCAGCTTAGGCCCAGCAGGACAGGGGAATTCACCCCTCCACTTT.

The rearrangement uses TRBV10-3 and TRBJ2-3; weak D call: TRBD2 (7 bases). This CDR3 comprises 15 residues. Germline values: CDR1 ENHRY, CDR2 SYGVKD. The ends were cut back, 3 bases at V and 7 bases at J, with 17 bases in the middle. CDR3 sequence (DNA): TGTGCCATCAGTGATGCGGGGGCCCCGGCCTATACGCAGTATTTT. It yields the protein CAISDAGAPAYTQYF.

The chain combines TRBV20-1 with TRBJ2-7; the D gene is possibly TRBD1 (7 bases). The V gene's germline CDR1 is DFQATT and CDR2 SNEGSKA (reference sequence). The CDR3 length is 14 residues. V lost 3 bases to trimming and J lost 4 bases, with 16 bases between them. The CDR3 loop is CSASNSAGGYEQYF. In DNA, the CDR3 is TGCAGTGCTAGTAACTCGGCAGGGGGGTACGAGCAGTACTTC.

The CDR3 is CASSLISGLAETQYF. The CDR3 bases are TGTGCCAGCAGCCTGATTAGCGGGCTGGCAGAGACCCAGTACTTC. V and J are TRBV7-9 and TRBJ2-5, with 7 bases aligning to TRBD2. The CDR3 has 15 residues. J was trimmed by 4 bases and V by 5 bases; bases with no gene match: 10. Germline values: CDR1 SEHNR, CDR2 FQNEAQ (reference sequence).

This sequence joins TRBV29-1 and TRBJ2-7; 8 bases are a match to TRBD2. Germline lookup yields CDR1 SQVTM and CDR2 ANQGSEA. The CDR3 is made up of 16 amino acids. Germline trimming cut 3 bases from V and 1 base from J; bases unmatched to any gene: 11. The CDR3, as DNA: TGCAGCGTTGAGGGGCCGACCGGGAGGGGATCCTACGAGCAGTACTTC. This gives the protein CSVEGPTGRGSYEQYF.

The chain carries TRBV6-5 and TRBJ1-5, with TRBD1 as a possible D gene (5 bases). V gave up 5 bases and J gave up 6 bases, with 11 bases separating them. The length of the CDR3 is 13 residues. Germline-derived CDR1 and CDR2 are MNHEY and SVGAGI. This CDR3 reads CASSQRDSQPQHF. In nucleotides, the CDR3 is TGTGCCAGCAGTCAAAGGGACTCTCAGCCCCAGCATTTT.

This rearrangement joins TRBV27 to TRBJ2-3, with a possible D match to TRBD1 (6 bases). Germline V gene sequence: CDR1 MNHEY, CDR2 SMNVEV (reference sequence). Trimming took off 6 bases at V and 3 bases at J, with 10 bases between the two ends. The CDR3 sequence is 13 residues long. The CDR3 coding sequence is TGTGCCAGCAGAGTGGGGGCAACAGATACGCAGTATTTT. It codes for CASRVGATDTQYF.

DNA for the CDR3: TGTGCCAGCAGTGAAGCGACAGGGGGCGCTTTTGGCTACACCTTC. Protein: CASSEATGGAFGYTF. J is TRBJ1-2 and V is TRBV6-1, with 10 bases that match TRBD1. The junction had 5 bases not matched to a gene; V was cut back by 0 bases and J by 7 bases. The germline V gene encodes CDR1 MNHNS and CDR2 SASEGT. CDR3 length equals 15 residues.

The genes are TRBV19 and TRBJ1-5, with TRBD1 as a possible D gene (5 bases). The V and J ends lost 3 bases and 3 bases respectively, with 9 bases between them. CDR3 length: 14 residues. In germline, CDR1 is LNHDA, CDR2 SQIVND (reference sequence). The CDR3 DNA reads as TGTGCCAGTAGTATGTGGGGCCCCAATCAGCCCCAGCATTTT. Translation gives CASSMWGPNQPQHF.

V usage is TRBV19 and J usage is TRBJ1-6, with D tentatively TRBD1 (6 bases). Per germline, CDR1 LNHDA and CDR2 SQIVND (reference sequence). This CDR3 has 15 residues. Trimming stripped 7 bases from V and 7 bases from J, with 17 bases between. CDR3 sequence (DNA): TGTGCCAGTATGAGATTGGGGCAGGGGAATTCACCCCTCCACTTT. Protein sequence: CASMRLGQGNSPLHF. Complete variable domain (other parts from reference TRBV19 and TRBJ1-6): DGGITQSPKYLFRKEGQNVTLSCEQNLNHDAMYWYRQDPGQGLRLIYYSQIVNDFQKGDIAEGYSVSREKKESFPLTVTSAQKNPTAFYLCASMRLGQGNSPLHFGNGTRLTVT.

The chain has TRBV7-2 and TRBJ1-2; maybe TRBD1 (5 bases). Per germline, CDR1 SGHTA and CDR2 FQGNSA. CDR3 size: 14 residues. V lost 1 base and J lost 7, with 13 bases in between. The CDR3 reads CASSLDAGRGGYTF. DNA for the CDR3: TGTGCCAGCAGCTTAGATGCAGGGAGGGGTGGCTACACCTTC.

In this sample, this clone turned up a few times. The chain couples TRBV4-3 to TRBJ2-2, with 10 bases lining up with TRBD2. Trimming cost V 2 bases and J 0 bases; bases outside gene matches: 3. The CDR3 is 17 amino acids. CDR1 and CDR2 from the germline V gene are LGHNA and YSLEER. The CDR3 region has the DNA TGCGCCAGCAGCCAACACAGCGGGGGGGCGAACACCGGGGAGCTGTTTTTT. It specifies CASSQHSGGANTGELFF.

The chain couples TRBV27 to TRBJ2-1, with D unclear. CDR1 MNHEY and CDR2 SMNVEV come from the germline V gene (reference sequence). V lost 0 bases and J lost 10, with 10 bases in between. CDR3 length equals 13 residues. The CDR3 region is CASSLSRGSEQFF. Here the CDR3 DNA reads TGTGCCAGCAGTTTATCCCGCGGTTCCGAGCAGTTCTTC.